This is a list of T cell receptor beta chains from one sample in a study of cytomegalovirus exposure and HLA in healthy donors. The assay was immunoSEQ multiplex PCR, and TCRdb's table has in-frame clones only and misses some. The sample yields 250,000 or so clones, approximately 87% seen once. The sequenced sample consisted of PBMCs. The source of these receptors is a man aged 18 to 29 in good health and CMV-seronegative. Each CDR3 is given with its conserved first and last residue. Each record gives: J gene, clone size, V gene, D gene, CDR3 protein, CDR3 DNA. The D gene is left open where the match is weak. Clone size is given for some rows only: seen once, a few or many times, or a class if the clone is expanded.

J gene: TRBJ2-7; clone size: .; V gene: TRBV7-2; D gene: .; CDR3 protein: CASSSFPFSYEQYF; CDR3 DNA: TGTGCCAGCAGCTCGTTTCCCTTCTCCTACGAGCAGTACTTC
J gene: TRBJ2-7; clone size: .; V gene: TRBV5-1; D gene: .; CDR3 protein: CASSLGASADYEQYF; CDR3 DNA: TGCGCCAGCAGCTTGGGGGCTAGCGCTGACTACGAGCAGTACTTC
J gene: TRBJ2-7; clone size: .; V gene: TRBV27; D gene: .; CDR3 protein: CASSSPQGASYEQYF; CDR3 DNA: TGTGCCAGCAGTTCACCGCAGGGTGCGAGCTACGAGCAGTACTTC
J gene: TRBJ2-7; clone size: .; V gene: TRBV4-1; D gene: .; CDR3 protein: CASSQEMAGVSCEQYF; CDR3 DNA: TGCGCCAGCAGCCAAGAAATGGCAGGGGTAAGTTGTGAGCAGTACTTC
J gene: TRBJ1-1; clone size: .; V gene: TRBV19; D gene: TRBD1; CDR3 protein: CASSIEDRGRRGAEAFF; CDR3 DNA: TGTGCCAGTAGTATAGAAGACAGGGGGCGGAGGGGCGCTGAAGCTTTCTTT
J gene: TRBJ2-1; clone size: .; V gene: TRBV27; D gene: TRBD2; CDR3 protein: CASSLLASGGAYEQFF; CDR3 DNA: TGTGCCAGCAGTTTATTAGCCAGCGGGGGGGCCTATGAGCAGTTCTTC
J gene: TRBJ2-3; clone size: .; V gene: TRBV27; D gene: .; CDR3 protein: CASSSTTSARDTQYF; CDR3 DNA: TGTGCCAGCAGTTCTACGACTAGTGCTAGAGATACGCAGTATTTT
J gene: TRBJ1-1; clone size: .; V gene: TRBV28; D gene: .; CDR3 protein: CASTTRGEGSAFF; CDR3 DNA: TGTGCCAGCACCACTAGAGGGGAGGGGAGCGCTTTCTTT
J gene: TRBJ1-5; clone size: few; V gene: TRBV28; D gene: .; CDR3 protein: CASSPSDRTSQPQHF; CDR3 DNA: TGTGCCAGCAGTCCTTCCGACAGGACGTCTCAGCCCCAGCATTTT
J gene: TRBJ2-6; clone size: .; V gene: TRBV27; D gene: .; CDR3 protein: CASTPRSGANVLTF; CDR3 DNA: TGTGCCAGCACCCCCAGATCTGGGGCCAACGTCCTGACTTTC
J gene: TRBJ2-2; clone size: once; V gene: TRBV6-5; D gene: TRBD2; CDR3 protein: CATSSGETTGELFF; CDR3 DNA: TGTGCCACGTCTAGCGGGGAGACTACCGGGGAGCTGTTTTTT
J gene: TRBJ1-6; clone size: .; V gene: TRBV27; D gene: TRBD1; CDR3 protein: CASSSRQGPNSPLHF; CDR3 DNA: TGTGCCAGCAGTTCCCGACAGGGGCCTAATTCACCCCTCCACTTT
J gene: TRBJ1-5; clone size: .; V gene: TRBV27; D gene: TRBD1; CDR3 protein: CAGSRTGSNQPQHF; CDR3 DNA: TGTGCCGGCAGCCGGACAGGGAGCAATCAGCCCCAGCATTTT
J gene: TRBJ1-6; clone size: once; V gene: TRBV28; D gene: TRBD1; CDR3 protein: CASSPPGQGIDGSYNSPLHF; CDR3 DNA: TGTGCCAGCAGCCCGCCCGGACAGGGGATAGATGGCTCCTATAATTCACCCCTCCACTTT
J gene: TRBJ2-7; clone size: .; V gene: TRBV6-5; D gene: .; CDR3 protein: CASTSAGYEQYF; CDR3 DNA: TGTGCCAGCACCTCGGCAGGGTACGAGCAGTACTTC
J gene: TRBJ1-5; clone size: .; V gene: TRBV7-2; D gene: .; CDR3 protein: CASSLGRGQPQHF; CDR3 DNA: TGTGCCAGCAGCTTAGGCAGGGGTCAGCCCCAGCATTTT
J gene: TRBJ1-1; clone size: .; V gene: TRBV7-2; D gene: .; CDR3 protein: CASSSYPQGLTEAFF; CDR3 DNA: TGTGCCAGCAGCTCCTACCCACAGGGATTGACTGAAGCTTTCTTT
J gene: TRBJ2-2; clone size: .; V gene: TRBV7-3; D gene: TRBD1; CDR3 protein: CASSSPGQGPAGELFF; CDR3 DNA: TGTGCCAGCAGCTCCCCTGGACAGGGACCAGCCGGGGAGCTGTTTTTT
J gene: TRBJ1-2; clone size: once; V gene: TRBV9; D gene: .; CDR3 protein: CASSVGATNYGYTF; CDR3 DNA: TGTGCCAGCAGCGTAGGAGCTACTAACTATGGCTACACCTTC
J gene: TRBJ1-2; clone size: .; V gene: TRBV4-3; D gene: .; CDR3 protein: CASSQDRVGFWGYTF; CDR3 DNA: TGCGCCAGCAGCCAAGATCGAGTCGGGTTTTGGGGCTACACCTTC
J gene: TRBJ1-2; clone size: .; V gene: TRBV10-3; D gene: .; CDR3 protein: CASLVDTFHYGYTF; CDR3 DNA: TGTGCCAGCCTGGTTGACACCTTCCACTATGGCTACACCTTC
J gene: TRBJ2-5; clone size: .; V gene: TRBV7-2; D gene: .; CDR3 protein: CASSLSPVEEWSQETQYF; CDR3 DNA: TGTGCCAGCAGCCTATCGCCGGTTGAGGAGTGGAGCCAAGAGACCCAGTACTTC
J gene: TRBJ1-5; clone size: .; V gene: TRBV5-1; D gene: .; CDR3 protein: CASSLEAGVTPQHF; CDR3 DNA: TGCGCCAGCAGCTTGGAGGCGGGGGTGACGCCCCAGCATTTT
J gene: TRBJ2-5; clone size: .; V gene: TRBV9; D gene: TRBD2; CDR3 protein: CASAPGGGNQETQYF; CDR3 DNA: TGTGCCAGCGCCCCCGGCGGGGGAAACCAAGAGACCCAGTACTTC
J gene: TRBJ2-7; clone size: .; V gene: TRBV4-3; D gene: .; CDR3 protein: CASSQGTAEQYF; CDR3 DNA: TGCGCCAGCAGCCAAGGCACAGCCGAGCAGTACTTC
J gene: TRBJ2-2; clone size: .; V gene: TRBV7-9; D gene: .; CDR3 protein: CASSFESNTGELFF; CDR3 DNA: TGTGCCAGCAGCTTCGAGTCGAACACCGGGGAGCTGTTTTTT